One sample yielded the 24 T cell receptor beta chains listed below, sequenced in a study of blood T cell repertoires in COVID-19. Assay used: immunoSEQ multiplex PCR; TCRdb lists only in-frame clones, some missing. The profile shows hundreds of thousands of clones, around four fifths of them singletons. The sequenced material came from peripheral blood. These receptors originate from a woman between 70 and 85 years old with acute or convalescent COVID-19.

The V gene is TRBV27, the J gene TRBJ1-1; D possibly corresponds to TRBD1 (6 bases). Per germline, CDR1 MNHEY and CDR2 SMNVEV (reference sequence). This CDR3 region has 12 residues. V was clipped by 5 bases and J by 6 bases, with 10 bases between them. This CDR3 is CASSTGSAEAFF. CDR3 nucleotides: TGTGCCAGCAGTACAGGGAGCGCTGAAGCTTTCTTT.

The genes are TRBV7-2 and TRBJ2-7; maybe TRBD2 (6 bases). Germline-derived CDR1 and CDR2 are SGHTA and FQGNSA. There are 13 residues in the CDR3. V shed 5 bases and J shed 3 bases, with 11 bases lying between them. CDR3 DNA sequence: TGTGCCAGCAGCCCTCGGGGGAGCTACGAGCAGTACTTC. Amino acid sequence: CASSPRGSYEQYF.

The genes are TRBV15 and TRBJ2-2, with D hard to call. From germline, CDR1 is LNHNV and CDR2 YYDKDF (reference sequence). This CDR3 is 11 amino acids long. Trimming left V 5 bases short and J 5 bases short, with 3 bases between. The CDR3 loop reads CATSLTGELFF. CDR3 nucleotides: TGTGCCACCAGCCTTACCGGGGAGCTGTTTTTT.

The CDR3 coding sequence is TGTGCCAGCAGTGGATCAGGGGCCCAAAACACCGGGGAGCTGTTTTTT. This sequence encodes CASSGSGAQNTGELFF. This chain uses TRBV2 with TRBJ2-2, with D perhaps TRBD1 (6 bases). Per the germline V gene, CDR1 is SNHLY and CDR2 is FYNNEI. The CDR3 runs 16 residues. The V gene lost 4 bases and the J gene lost 2 bases, with 14 bases spanning the gap.

The chain uses TRBV2 and TRBJ1-6, with TRBD1 matching 10 bases. Germline V gene data show CDR1 as SNHLY and CDR2 as FYNNEI. The CDR3 is 14 residues long. Trimming took 6 bases from V and 8 from J; bases not matched to a gene: 4. The CDR3 spells CASRTGTGDSPLHF. The CDR3 DNA follows: TGTGCCAGCAGAACCGGGACAGGGGATTCACCCCTCCACTTT.

This clone was observed a single time. The J gene is TRBJ1-5, the V gene TRBV16; D is perhaps TRBD1 (5 bases). V was pared by 4 bases and J by 0 bases, with 16 bases between. The germline V gene encodes CDR1 KGHSY and CDR2 FQNENV. The CDR3 sequence is 17 residues long. CDR3 in DNA: TGTGCCAGCAGCCCCGGGGAGGGGAGGAGTAGCAATCAGCCCCAGCATTTT. Encoded protein: CASSPGEGRSSNQPQHF.

This sequence joins TRBV6-1 and TRBJ2-2; TRBD2 matches at 8 bases. The trim removed 2 bases at V and 2 bases at J, leaving 7 bases unmatched. The CDR3 totals 17 residues. CDR1 is MNHNS, CDR2 SASEGT, per germline. The CDR3 DNA is TGTGCCAGCAGTGAACGGGCTAGCGGGCTTAACACCGGGGAGCTGTTTTTT. Amino acids: CASSERASGLNTGELFF.

This clone was counted a few times. The CDR3 reads CASSPGQANEKLFF. CDR3 coding DNA: TGTGCCAGCAGCCCGGGACAGGCTAATGAAAAACTGTTTTTT. V and J are TRBV28 and TRBJ1-4; 8 bases agree with TRBD1. The junction had 3 bases not matched to a gene; V was cut back by 6 bases and J by 3 bases. Germline CDR1 and CDR2: MDHEN and SYDVKM. The CDR3 has 14 residues.

The gene calls are TRBV19 and TRBJ1-1; 10 bases fit TRBD1. Germline V lookup: CDR1 LNHDA, CDR2 SQIVND (reference sequence). Germline trimming cut 7 bases from V and 5 bases from J; bases unmatched to any gene: 7. The CDR3 loop spans 14 amino acids. CDR3 sequence reads: CASIRGQGWTEAFF. CDR3 nucleotides: TGTGCCAGTATAAGGGGACAGGGGTGGACTGAAGCTTTCTTT.

The V call is TRBV5-1, the J call TRBJ1-1; 8 bases are a match to TRBD1. Trimming at V came to 3 bases and at J to 1 base, leaving 5 bases not matched to a gene. The germline gives CDR1 SGHRS, CDR2 YFSETQ. The CDR3 has 15 residues. CDR3 sequence reads: CASSSGTGQNTEAFF. In DNA form, the CDR3 reads TGCGCCAGCAGCTCCGGGACAGGACAGAACACTGAAGCTTTCTTT.

With respect to this clone: This sample also contains other DNA sequences that code for the same CDR3. The J gene is TRBJ2-7, the V gene TRBV6-2 or TRBV6-3; the match to TRBD1 covers 9 bases. The CDR3 has 14 residues. Germline CDR1 is MNHEY and CDR2 is SVGEGT. The V segment lost 2 bases and the J segment 2 bases; nucleotides outside the gene matches: 1. Here the CDR3 DNA reads TGTGCCAGCAGTTACACAGGGGGCCCCTACGAGCAGTACTTC. Translated: CASSYTGGPYEQYF.

This clone was seen only once. The chain is built from TRBV6-1 and TRBJ1-2; possibly TRBD1 for D (6 bases). The V gene's germline CDR1 is MNHNS and CDR2 SASEGT. The length of the CDR3 is 15 residues. The V end lost 0 bases, the J end lost 3 bases, and 11 bases lay between the germline ends. For the CDR3, the DNA is TGTGCCAGCAGTGAAGCGCTGGGACATTACTATGGCTACACCTTC. Translated: CASSEALGHYYGYTF.

On this clone: A clone one base away is much larger, so this may be a read error. The CDR3 sequence is CASSLGDRMNTEAFF. Here the CDR3 DNA reads TGTGCCAGCAGCTTAGGGGACAGAATGAACACTGAAGCTTTCTTT. The chain couples TRBV11-2 to TRBJ1-1, with TRBD1 matching over 7 bases. With 1 base clipped from V and 0 bases from J, the junction kept 2 bases outside the gene matches. From germline, CDR1 is SGHAT and CDR2 FQNNGV. The CDR3 runs 15 residues.

The V and J genes are TRBV5-4 and TRBJ2-2; D call uncertain. The V gene lost 4 bases and the J gene lost 8 bases, with 12 bases spanning the gap. This CDR3 has 13 residues. The germline V gene has CDR1 SGHNT and CDR2 YYREEE (reference sequence). CDR3 sequence: CASSLTLAGELFF. CDR3 nucleotides: TGTGCCAGCAGCCTGACATTGGCGGGGGAGCTGTTTTTT.

Comments on this clone: An end of the junction differs from the germline gene, which may be a read error. The chain has TRBV10-3 and TRBJ1-6; no reliable D call. CDR3 size: 13 residues. Germline assignment: CDR1 ENHRY and CDR2 SYGVKD. The CDR3 reads CAIGDTYNSPLHF. CDR3 DNA: TGTGCCATCGGTGACACTTATAATTCACCCCTCCACTTT.

The chain is built from TRBV3-1 (or the pseudogene TRBV3-2) and TRBJ2-2; 12 nucleotides line up with TRBD2. The germline V gene has CDR1 LGHDT and CDR2 YNNKEL (reference sequence). The CDR3 is made up of 16 amino acids. The V segment lost 3 bases and the J segment 6 bases; nucleotides outside the gene matches: 5. The DNA for the CDR3 is TGTGCCAGCAGCCACCTCTCTAGCGGGGGGGCCGGGGAGCTGTTTTTT. It specifies CASSHLSSGGAGELFF.

J is TRBJ1-2 and V is TRBV7-9, with 9 nucleotides matching TRBD1. The CDR3 runs 16 residues. V lost 4 bases and J lost 3; bases outside the gene matches: 9. The germline gives CDR1 SEHNR, CDR2 FQNEAQ (reference sequence). The chain's CDR3 is CASSYRRQGGHYGYTF. For the CDR3, the DNA is TGTGCCAGCAGCTACCGAAGACAGGGGGGTCACTATGGCTACACCTTC.

The rearrangement links TRBV27 to TRBJ1-5; D possibly corresponds to TRBD1 (5 bases). The germline gives CDR1 MNHEY, CDR2 SMNVEV (reference sequence). Trimming left V 5 bases short and J 7 bases short, with 12 bases between. The CDR3 spans 13 residues. CDR3 DNA sequence: TGTGCCAGCAGTCCTGGGGGGAACCAGCCCCAGCATTTT. Its translation: CASSPGGNQPQHF.

The V call is TRBV28, the J call TRBJ1-6, with D perhaps matching TRBD1 (6 bases). The CDR3 consists of 15 residues. The V end lost 2 bases, the J end lost 7 bases, and 12 bases lay between the germline ends. The V gene's germline CDR1 is MDHEN and CDR2 SYDVKM. The CDR3 protein is CASSLPQGRNSPLHF. In nucleotides, the CDR3 is TGTGCCAGCAGTTTACCGCAGGGGCGAAATTCACCCCTCCACTTT.

This clone was counted a few times. The rearrangement joins TRBV5-6 to TRBJ2-1; D is perhaps TRBD1 (5 bases). Germline-derived CDR1 and CDR2 are SGHDT and YYEEEE. V gave up 2 bases and J gave up 8 bases, with 11 bases separating them. There are 13 residues in the CDR3. The chain's CDR3 is CASSFEGVDEQFF. As DNA, the CDR3 is TGTGCCAGCAGCTTCGAAGGGGTGGATGAGCAGTTCTTC. The full variable domain, with the rest looked up from reference TRBV5-6 and TRBJ2-1, is DAGVTQSPTHLIKTRGQQVTLRCSPKSGHDTVSWYQQALGQGPQFIFQYYEEEERQRGNFPDRFSGHQFPNYSSELNVNALLLGDSALYLCASSFEGVDEQFFGPGTRLTVL.

This sequence joins TRBV3-1 (or the pseudogene TRBV3-2) and TRBJ2-5; 12 nucleotides align to TRBD2. Trimming cost V 6 bases and J 3 bases; bases outside gene matches: 5. This CDR3 region has 15 residues. Germline CDR1 reads LGHDT; CDR2 reads YNNKEL (reference sequence). This CDR3 reads CASSSRTSGEETQYF. The CDR3 nucleotides are TGTGCCAGCAGTTCTAGGACTAGCGGGGAAGAGACCCAGTACTTC.

This chain joins TRBV7-2 and TRBJ1-5, with D perhaps matching TRBD1 (5 bases). V was shortened by 1 base and J by 10 bases, with 14 bases between the two germline ends. CDR3 length: 14 residues. CDR1 and CDR2 (germline): SGHTA, FQGNSA. CDR3 sequence reads: CASSLGSREGPQHF. The CDR3 nucleotides are TGTGCCAGCAGCTTAGGGAGCAGGGAGGGACCCCAGCATTTT.

This clone was observed a single time. The chain carries TRBV2 and TRBJ2-5; 10 bases align to TRBD1. The trim removed 6 bases at V and 13 bases at J, leaving 17 bases unmatched. The CDR3 is 15 amino acids. Germline-derived CDR1 and CDR2 are SNHLY and FYNNEI. The CDR3 sequence is CASRESRDRGPIRYF. The CDR3 DNA reads as TGTGCCAGCAGAGAATCCCGGGACAGGGGCCCGATCAGGTACTTC. Drawing the rest from reference TRBV2 and TRBJ2-5, the complete variable domain is EPEVTQTPSHQVTQMGQEVILRCVPISNHLYFYWYRQILGQKVEFLVSFYNNEISEKSEIFDDQFSVERPDGSNFTLKIRSTKLEDSAMYFCASRESRDRGPIRYFGPGTRLLVL.

CDR3 bases: TGTGCCAGCAGCGCAGATTCTAGCGGGGGCAATACCTACGAGCAGTACTTC. Its protein is CASSADSSGGNTYEQYF. This chain uses TRBV7-2 with TRBJ2-7, with 10 bases matching TRBD2. Trimming cost V 5 bases and J 2 bases; bases outside gene matches: 12. The CDR3 contains 17 residues. Germline assignment: CDR1 SGHTA and CDR2 FQGNSA.